This entry concerns a single T cell receptor beta chain. Germline V gene data show CDR1 as LNHNV and CDR2 as YYDKDF (reference sequence). The V end was cut by 1 base, the J end by 6 bases, with 16 bases between. The CDR3 runs 16 residues. The PCR made use of 60 Vbeta and 13 Jbeta primers. Repertoires were generated with immunoSEQ multiplex PCR, while TCRdb's copy carries only in-frame clones and drops some. This sample has over 110,000 clones, with roughly two thirds found just once. The sample is drawn from a study of cytomegalovirus exposure and HLA in healthy donors. The sequence derives from a middle-aged woman in good health and CMV-seronegative. The sample was PBMCs. V gene TRBV15 combines with J gene TRBJ1-5; tentatively, D is TRBD1 (6 bases). DNA for the CDR3: TGTGCCACCAGCAGAGGACAGGCCGGGAAGATTCAGCCCCAGCATTTT. Its translation is CATSRGQAGKIQPQHF.